A single sample gave rise to the 18 T cell receptor beta chains below, sequenced in a study of Ad26.COV2.S vaccination and SARS-CoV-2 variants. Clones were sequenced by immunoSEQ multiplex PCR, and TCRdb holds only the in-frame ones, with some missing. The table has roughly 380,000 clones, about 91% seen once; the top ten hold under 4%. The sequencing here drew on peripheral blood, taken after recovery from COVID-19. Receptor source: a human donor who had recovered from COVID-19.

The chain joins TRBV9 to TRBJ1-1; D not resolved. Looked up from germline, CDR1 is SGDLS and CDR2 is YYNGEE. CDR3 length equals 14 residues. V was trimmed by 3 bases and J by 1 base, leaving 10 bases between them. CDR3 sequence: CASSGATPNTEAFF. CDR3 DNA: TGTGCCAGCAGCGGCGCTACACCGAACACTGAAGCTTTCTTT. Using reference TRBV9 and TRBJ1-1 for the parts outside the CDR3, the full variable domain is DSGVTQTPKHLITATGQRVTLRCSPRSGDLSVYWYQQSLDQGLQFLIQYYNGEERAKGNILERFSAQQFPDLHSELNLSSLELGDSALYFCASSGATPNTEAFFGQGTRLTVV.

The chain carries TRBV5-4 and TRBJ2-7, with 7 positions matching TRBD2. Germline values: CDR1 SGHNT, CDR2 YYREEE (reference sequence). The CDR3 sequence is 14 residues long. Germline trimming cut 5 bases from V and 3 bases from J; bases unmatched to any gene: 8. In nucleotides, the CDR3 is TGTGCCAGCAGGCGAGATGAGCGGGGCTACGAGCAGTACTTC. Protein sequence: CASRRDERGYEQYF.

In this sample, this clone turned up once. The V call is TRBV4-2, the J call TRBJ1-1; D is undetermined. V shed 1 base and J shed 1 base, with 10 bases lying between them. Germline CDR1 reads LGHNA; CDR2 reads YNFKEQ. The CDR3 is 15 amino acids. The CDR3 region has the DNA TGTGCCAGCAGCCAAGGACTAACACAGAACACTGAAGCTTTCTTT. It encodes CASSQGLTQNTEAFF.

This clone was observed once. The rearrangement uses TRBV27 and TRBJ2-7; D is perhaps TRBD1 (6 bases). The V gene lost 7 bases and the J gene lost 5 bases, with 15 bases spanning the gap. CDR1 is MNHEY, CDR2 SMNVEV, per germline (reference sequence). This CDR3 contains 13 residues. The CDR3 loop reads CASIRGTVHEQYF. DNA for the CDR3: TGTGCCAGCATCAGGGGAACGGTCCACGAGCAGTACTTC.

This chain joins TRBV7-2 and TRBJ2-1, with 7 bases that match TRBD2. V was pared by 3 bases and J by 1 base, with 3 bases of the junction left unmatched. Germline values: CDR1 SGHTA, CDR2 FQGNSA. The CDR3 runs to 15 residues. For the CDR3, the DNA is TGTGCCAGCAGCTTCTCGGGGGGATCCTACAATGAGCAGTTCTTC. This gives the protein CASSFSGGSYNEQFF.

The rearrangement uses TRBV7-9 and TRBJ2-7; 9 bases map to TRBD1. Per germline, CDR1 SEHNR and CDR2 FQNEAQ (reference sequence). There are 15 residues in the CDR3. Trimming cost V 5 bases and J 2 bases; bases outside gene matches: 7. CDR3 DNA: TGTGCCAGCAGCCTGTCCGGACAGGGGACCTACGAGCAGTACTTC. Its translation: CASSLSGQGTYEQYF.

The chain combines TRBV4-1 with TRBJ2-4, with no clear D. The CDR3 covers 18 residues. CDR1 MGHRA and CDR2 YSYEKL come from the germline V gene. Trimming left V 1 base short and J 2 bases short, with 18 bases between. CDR3 coding DNA: TGCGCCAGCAGCCAAGCCCCGGCCCCAAGGTCAACCAAAAACATTCAGTACTTC. It specifies CASSQAPAPRSTKNIQYF.

The rearrangement uses TRBV7-9 and TRBJ1-2; D call uncertain. Trimming removed 5 bases at V and 5 bases at J, with 15 bases between. The germline V gene has CDR1 SEHNR and CDR2 FQNEAQ (reference sequence). The CDR3 loop spans 14 amino acids. CDR3 sequence (DNA): TGTGCCAGCAGCACTCTGCCGGACGTTTATGGCTACACCTTC. Translated: CASSTLPDVYGYTF.

The rearrangement links TRBV27 to TRBJ2-5; D is ambiguous. The CDR3 runs to 13 residues. Looked up from germline, CDR1 is MNHEY and CDR2 is SMNVEV (reference sequence). Trimming left V 6 bases short and J 2 bases short, with 10 bases between. Here the CDR3 reads CASSPLQQETQYF. The CDR3 DNA reads as TGTGCCAGCAGCCCCCTCCAACAAGAGACCCAGTACTTC.

This clone was found once. The V call is TRBV2, the J call TRBJ2-1, with D possibly TRBD2 on 5 matching bases. CDR3 size: 13 residues. Trimming stripped 8 bases from V and 3 bases from J, with 11 bases between. CDR1 and CDR2 (germline): SNHLY, FYNNEI. Here the CDR3 DNA reads TGTGCCAGCGATTACAGCGGCTACAATGAGCAGTTCTTC. This gives the protein CASDYSGYNEQFF.

The J gene is TRBJ1-1, the V gene TRBV4-1; tentative D call: TRBD1 (5 bases). The CDR3 contains 15 residues. Germline assignment: CDR1 MGHRA and CDR2 YSYEKL. Trimming removed 0 bases from V and 5 bases from J, with 13 bases in between. The CDR3 DNA follows: TGCGCCAGCAGCCAAGAAGCGCCAGGGACGACTGAAGCTTTCTTT. It codes for CASSQEAPGTTEAFF.

V and J are TRBV14 and TRBJ2-5, with D unclear. The CDR3 loop spans 14 amino acids. Germline CDR1 reads SGHDN; CDR2 reads FVKESK. The germline V and J ends were trimmed by 3 bases and 7 bases, with 15 bases remaining between them. The CDR3 nucleotides read TGTGCCAGCAGCCAGGGCAGGATCGCACGGACCCAGTACTTC. Protein sequence: CASSQGRIARTQYF.

The V gene is TRBV4-1, the J gene TRBJ1-2; D is ambiguous. The V gene lost 1 base and the J gene lost 4 bases, with 10 bases spanning the gap. Germline V CDR1 and CDR2: MGHRA, YSYEKL. This CDR3 spans 14 amino acids. CDR3 residues: CASSQVPVGYGYTF. In DNA form, the CDR3 reads TGCGCCAGCAGCCAAGTTCCGGTGGGCTATGGCTACACCTTC.

This clone was counted a few times. The chain has TRBV6-6 and TRBJ1-5; the D gene is possibly TRBD1 (5 bases). This CDR3 has 16 amino acids. In germline, CDR1 is MNHNY, CDR2 SVGAGI (reference sequence). V was cut by 6 bases and J by 0 bases, with 15 bases left in between. The CDR3 region is CASSRSTVYSNQPQHF. The CDR3 region has the DNA TGTGCCAGCAGCCGATCGACAGTTTATAGCAATCAGCCCCAGCATTTT.

CDR3 amino acids: CASSLSETQYF. The CDR3 DNA is TGTGCCAGCAGTTTATCGGAGACCCAGTACTTC. The chain links TRBV12-3 or TRBV12-4 to TRBJ2-5; D unresolved. The CDR3 sequence is 11 residues long. V was cut by 2 bases and J by 5 bases, with 3 bases left in between.

The chain carries TRBV5-6 and TRBJ2-5; 7 bases agree with TRBD1. The CDR3 runs 13 residues. With 4 bases clipped from V and 5 bases from J, the junction kept 5 bases outside the gene matches. Germline CDR1 SGHDT, CDR2 YYEEEE. CDR3 sequence: CASSLTGLETQYF. The CDR3 DNA sequence: TGTGCCAGCAGCCTGACAGGGTTGGAGACCCAGTACTTC.

This CDR3 reads CASSEGRGDTQYF. Here the CDR3 DNA reads TGTGCCAGCAGTGAAGGTCGCGGCGATACGCAGTATTTT. This chain joins TRBV6-1 and TRBJ2-3; unclear D gene. V was clipped by 1 base and J by 6 bases, with 8 bases between them. Germline V gene lookup returns CDR1 MNHNS and CDR2 SASEGT. CDR3 length: 13 residues.

This clone was seen at least ten times. The CDR3 DNA sequence: TGTGCCAGCTCACCGGGACAGCCAGTGGGCACTGAAGCTTTCTTT. This gives the protein CASSPGQPVGTEAFF. V usage is TRBV18 and J usage is TRBJ1-1; 7 positions match TRBD1. The CDR3 sequence is 15 residues long. Germline assignment: CDR1 KGHSH and CDR2 LQKENI. V dropped 3 bases and J dropped 4; count of bases not matched to a gene: 8.